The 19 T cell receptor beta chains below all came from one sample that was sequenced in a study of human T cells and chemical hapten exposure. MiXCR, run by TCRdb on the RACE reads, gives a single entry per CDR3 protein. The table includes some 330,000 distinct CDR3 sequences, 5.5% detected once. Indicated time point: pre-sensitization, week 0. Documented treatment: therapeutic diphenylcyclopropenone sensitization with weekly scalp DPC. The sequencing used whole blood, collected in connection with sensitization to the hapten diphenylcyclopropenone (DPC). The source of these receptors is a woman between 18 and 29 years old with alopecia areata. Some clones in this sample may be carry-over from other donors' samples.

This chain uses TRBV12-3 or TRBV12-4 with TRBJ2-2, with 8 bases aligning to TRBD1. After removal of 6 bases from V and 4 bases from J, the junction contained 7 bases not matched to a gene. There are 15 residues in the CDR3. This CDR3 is CASSPWDRSTGELFF. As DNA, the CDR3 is TGTGCCAGCAGCCCCTGGGACAGGAGCACCGGGGAGCTGTTTTTT.

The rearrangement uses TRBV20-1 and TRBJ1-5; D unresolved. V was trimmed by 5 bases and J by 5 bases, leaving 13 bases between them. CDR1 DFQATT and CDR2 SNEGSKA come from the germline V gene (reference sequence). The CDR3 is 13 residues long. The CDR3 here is CSAASWAYQPQHF. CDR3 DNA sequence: TGCAGTGCTGCCAGCTGGGCCTATCAGCCCCAGCATTTT.

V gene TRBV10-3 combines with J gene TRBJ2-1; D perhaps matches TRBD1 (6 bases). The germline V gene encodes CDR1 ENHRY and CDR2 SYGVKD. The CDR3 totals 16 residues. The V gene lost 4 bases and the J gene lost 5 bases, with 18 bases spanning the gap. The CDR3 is CAISAYRQEQHNEQFF. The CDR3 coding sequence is TGTGCCATCAGTGCCTACAGACAGGAGCAACACAATGAGCAGTTCTTC.

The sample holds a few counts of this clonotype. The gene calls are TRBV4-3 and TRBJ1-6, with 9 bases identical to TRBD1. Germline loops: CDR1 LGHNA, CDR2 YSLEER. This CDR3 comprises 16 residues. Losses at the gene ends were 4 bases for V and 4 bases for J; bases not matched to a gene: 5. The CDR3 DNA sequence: TGCGCCAGCAGCCCGGGGACAGGGCAGTATAATTCACCCCTCCACTTT. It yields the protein CASSPGTGQYNSPLHF.

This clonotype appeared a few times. The chain's CDR3 is CASKDRANSPLHF. For the CDR3, the DNA is TGTGCCAGCAAGGACAGGGCTAATTCACCCCTCCACTTT. The chain combines TRBV2 with TRBJ1-6; 8 bases map to TRBD1. CDR3 size: 13 residues. V was pared by 7 bases and J by 6 bases, with 2 bases of the junction left unmatched. In germline, CDR1 is SNHLY, CDR2 FYNNEI. The complete variable domain, with remaining parts taken from reference TRBV2 and TRBJ1-6, reads EPEVTQTPSHQVTQMGQEVILRCVPISNHLYFYWYRQILGQKVEFLVSFYNNEISEKSEIFDDQFSVERPDGSNFTLKIRSTKLEDSAMYFCASKDRANSPLHFGNGTRLTVT.

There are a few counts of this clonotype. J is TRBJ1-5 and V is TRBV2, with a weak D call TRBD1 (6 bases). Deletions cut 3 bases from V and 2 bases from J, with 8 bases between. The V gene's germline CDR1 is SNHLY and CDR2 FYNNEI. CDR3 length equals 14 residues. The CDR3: CASSEDSRNQPQHF. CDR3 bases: TGTGCCAGCAGTGAGGACAGTCGCAATCAGCCCCAGCATTTT.

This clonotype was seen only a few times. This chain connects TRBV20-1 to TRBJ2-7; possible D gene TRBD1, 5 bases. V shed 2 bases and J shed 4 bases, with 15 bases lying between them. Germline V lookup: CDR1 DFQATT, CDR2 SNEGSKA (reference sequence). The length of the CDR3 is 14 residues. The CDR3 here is CSARQGALGYEQYF. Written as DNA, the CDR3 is TGCAGTGCTAGACAGGGTGCCTTGGGATACGAGCAGTACTTC.

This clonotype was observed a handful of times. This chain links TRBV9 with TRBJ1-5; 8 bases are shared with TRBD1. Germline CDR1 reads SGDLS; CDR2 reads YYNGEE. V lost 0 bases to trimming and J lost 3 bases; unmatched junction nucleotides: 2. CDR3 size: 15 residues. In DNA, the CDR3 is TGTGCCAGCAGCGTAGGGACAGGGCTCAATCAGCCCCAGCATTTT. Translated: CASSVGTGLNQPQHF.

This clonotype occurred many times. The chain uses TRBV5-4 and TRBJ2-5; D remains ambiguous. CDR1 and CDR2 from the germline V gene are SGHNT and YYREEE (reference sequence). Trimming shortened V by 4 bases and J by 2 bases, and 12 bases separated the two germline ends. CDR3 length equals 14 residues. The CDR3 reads CASSPFGGQETQYF. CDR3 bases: TGTGCCAGCAGCCCGTTTGGCGGACAAGAGACCCAGTACTTC.

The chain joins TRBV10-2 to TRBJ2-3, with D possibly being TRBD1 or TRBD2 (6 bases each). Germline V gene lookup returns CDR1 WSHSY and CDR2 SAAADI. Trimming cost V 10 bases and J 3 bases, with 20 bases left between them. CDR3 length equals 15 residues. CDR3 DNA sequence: TGCGCCACCGGCTCTGGCCCGGGGGCTACAGATACGCAGTATTTT. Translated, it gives CATGSGPGATDTQYF.

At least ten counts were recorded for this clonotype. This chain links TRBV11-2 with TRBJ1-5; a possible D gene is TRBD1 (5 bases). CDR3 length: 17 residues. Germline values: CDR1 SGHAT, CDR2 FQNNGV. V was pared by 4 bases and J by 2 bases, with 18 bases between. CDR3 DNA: TGTGCCAGCAGCTCCGGGGTTGCAGGGTACGGCAATCAGCCCCAGCATTTT. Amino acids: CASSSGVAGYGNQPQHF.

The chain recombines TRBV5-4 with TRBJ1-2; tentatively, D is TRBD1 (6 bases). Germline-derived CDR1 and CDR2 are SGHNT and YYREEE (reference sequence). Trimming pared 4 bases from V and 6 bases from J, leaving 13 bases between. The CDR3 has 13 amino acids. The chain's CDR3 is CASSEGGEDGYTF. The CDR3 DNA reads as TGTGCCAGCAGCGAAGGGGGGGAGGATGGCTACACCTTC.

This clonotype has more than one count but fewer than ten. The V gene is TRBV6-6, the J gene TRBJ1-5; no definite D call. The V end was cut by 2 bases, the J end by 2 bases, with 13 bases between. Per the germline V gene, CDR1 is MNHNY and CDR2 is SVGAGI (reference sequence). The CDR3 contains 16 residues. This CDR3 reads CASSYHGEVGNQPQHF. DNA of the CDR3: TGTGCCAGCAGTTACCATGGGGAAGTCGGCAATCAGCCCCAGCATTTT.

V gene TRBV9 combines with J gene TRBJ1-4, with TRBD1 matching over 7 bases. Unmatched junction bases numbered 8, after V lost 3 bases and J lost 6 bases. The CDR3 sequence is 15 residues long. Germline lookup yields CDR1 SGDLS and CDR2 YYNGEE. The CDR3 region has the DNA TGTGCCAGCAGCGCAGAGGGGGCACGAGATGAAAAACTGTTTTTT. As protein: CASSAEGARDEKLFF.

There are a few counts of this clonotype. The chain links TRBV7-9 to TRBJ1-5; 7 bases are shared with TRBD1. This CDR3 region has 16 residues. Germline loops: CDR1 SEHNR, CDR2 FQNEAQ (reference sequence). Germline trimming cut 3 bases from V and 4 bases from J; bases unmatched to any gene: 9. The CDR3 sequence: CASSFGDSVKNQPQHF. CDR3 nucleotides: TGTGCCAGCAGCTTTGGGGACAGCGTAAAGAATCAGCCCCAGCATTTT.

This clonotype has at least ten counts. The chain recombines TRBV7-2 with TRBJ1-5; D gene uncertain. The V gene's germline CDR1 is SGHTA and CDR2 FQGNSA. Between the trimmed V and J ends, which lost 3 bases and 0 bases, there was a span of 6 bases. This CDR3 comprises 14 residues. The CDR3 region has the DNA TGTGCCAGCAGCTTCCCCTATAGCAATCAGCCCCAGCATTTT. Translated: CASSFPYSNQPQHF.

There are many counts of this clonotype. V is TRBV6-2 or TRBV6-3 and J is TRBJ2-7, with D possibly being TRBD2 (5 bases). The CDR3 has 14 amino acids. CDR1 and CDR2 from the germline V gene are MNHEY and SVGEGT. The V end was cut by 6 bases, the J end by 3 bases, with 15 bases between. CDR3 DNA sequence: TGTGCCAGCAGAACCACTAGTGGGGTCTACGAGCAGTACTTC. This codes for CASRTTSGVYEQYF.

As DNA, the CDR3 is TGTGCCAGCAGCTTTCACCCGGGGGATAATTCACCCCTCCACTTT. Encoded protein: CASSFHPGDNSPLHF. This chain joins TRBV5-4 and TRBJ1-6; D perhaps matches TRBD1 (5 bases). Germline CDR1 is SGHNT and CDR2 is YYREEE (reference sequence). The V and J ends lost 2 bases and 5 bases respectively, with 11 bases between them. This CDR3 has 15 amino acids.

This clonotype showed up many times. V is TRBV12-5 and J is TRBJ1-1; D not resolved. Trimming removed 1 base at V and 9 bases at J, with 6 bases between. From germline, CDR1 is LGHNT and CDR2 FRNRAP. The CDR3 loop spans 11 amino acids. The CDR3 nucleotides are TGTGCTAGTGGTTTGGGGGATAAAGCTTTCTTT. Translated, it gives CASGLGDKAFF.